The clone carrying this TCR beta chain was counted a single time. Measured with immunoSEQ multiplex PCR; TCRdb has only the in-frame clones, and not every one. The sample includes tens of thousands of clones, 82% seen only once; the top ten take more than 9%. These data come from a study of PD-L1 blockade in urothelial cancer. Study details: Male sex and bladder-origin urothelial cancer characterized about 85% of the roughly 29 patients. Analyses used blood from 3 weeks (second dose) and 6 weeks after treatment start.

Patient sample counts ranged from 1 to 8, pretreatment and on-treatment. Deletions cut 2 bases from V and 2 bases from J, with 8 bases between. The CDR3 loop spans 14 amino acids. From germline, CDR1 is MNHEY and CDR2 SMNVEV (reference sequence). V is TRBV27 and J is TRBJ2-3, with D unresolved. Source: PBMCs, taken around atezolizumab (anti-PD-L1) treatment. The receptor comes from a man in his 70s with urothelial cancer. The CDR3 DNA follows: TGTGCCAGCAGTTTAGGCATCCCCACAGATACGCAGTATTTT. Residues: CASSLGIPTDTQYF.